The TCR beta chain described here comes from a study of CD8+ T cells in alopecia areata. Overall study context: For 6 to 18 months, tofacitinib was taken, and 6 months off drug followed. Treated patients' severity was scored by percentage of affected scalp area.

With V trimmed by 5 bases and J by 3 bases, 7 bases remained unmatched. Germline V gene data show CDR1 as MDHEN and CDR2 as SYDVKM. CDR3 length equals 15 residues. Extracted RNA was reverse transcribed, and the resulting cDNA served as sequencing template. The assay was immunoSEQ multiplex PCR, and TCRdb's table has in-frame clones only and misses some. The table records roughly 200,000 clones, roughly two fifths of them present only once. This clone was counted a few times. Regarding treatment: oral pan-JAK inhibitor, 5-10 mg twice daily. The genes are TRBV28 and TRBJ2-3; TRBD2 agrees at 8 bases. Sequenced material: CD4+ T cells sorted from blood, taken at approximately week 36, from a patient treated with tofacitinib. This receptor was identified in a human donor with alopecia areata. CDR3 in DNA: TGTGCCAGCAGTCCCCCCAGCGGGAGAACAGATACGCAGTATTTT. It codes for CASSPPSGRTDTQYF.